This passage covers 30 T cell receptor beta chains from one sample sequenced in a study of cytomegalovirus exposure and HLA in healthy donors. Primers included in the PCR were 60 Vbeta and 13 Jbeta primers. Generated by immunoSEQ multiplex PCR, the TCRdb table keeps only in-frame clones and is missing some. The profile shows 150,000 to 200,000 clones, around 84% of them singletons. Sequencing was done on a sample of PBMCs. The receptors originated from a young woman in good health and CMV-seronegative.

The chain recombines TRBV7-6 with TRBJ2-2; perhaps TRBD2 as D (6 bases). In germline, CDR1 is SGHVS, CDR2 FNYEAQ. The CDR3 contains 17 residues. Trimming removed 2 bases from V and 3 bases from J, with 16 bases in between. CDR3 in amino acids: CASSLNLARRDTGELFF. In DNA, the CDR3 is TGTGCCAGCAGCTTAAATTTAGCGAGGAGGGACACCGGGGAGCTGTTTTTT.

The chain joins TRBV29-1 to TRBJ1-2, with D perhaps matching TRBD1 (5 bases). V lost 0 bases and J lost 8, with 13 bases in between. Germline V gene lookup returns CDR1 SQVTM and CDR2 ANQGSEA. The CDR3 length is 13 residues. Written as DNA, the CDR3 is TGCAGCGTTGAAGATTCGGGGGGATCAGGCTACACCTTC. This encodes CSVEDSGGSGYTF.

The chain links TRBV19 to TRBJ2-3, with 8 bases aligning to TRBD1. The CDR3 has 17 residues. Germline V gene lookup returns CDR1 LNHDA and CDR2 SQIVND (reference sequence). V lost 2 bases, J lost 4 bases, and 11 bases stayed unmatched. CDR3 coding DNA: TGTGCCAGTAGTATAAGGGGGCCTATGACAGGGGCAGATACGCAGTATTTT. This encodes CASSIRGPMTGADTQYF. Full variable domain (remainder filled in from reference TRBV19 and TRBJ2-3): DGGITQSPKYLFRKEGQNVTLSCEQNLNHDAMYWYRQDPGQGLRLIYYSQIVNDFQKGDIAEGYSVSREKKESFPLTVTSAQKNPTAFYLCASSIRGPMTGADTQYFGPGTRLTVL.

This clone has just a few counts. The gene calls are TRBV11-3 and TRBJ2-7; D ambiguous. Germline V gene lookup returns CDR1 SGHNT and CDR2 YENEEA. This CDR3 has 13 residues. V gave up 4 bases and J gave up 3 bases, with 10 bases separating them. DNA of the CDR3: TGTGCCAGCAGCTACATCGGCGGCTACGAGCAGTACTTC. The encoded protein is CASSYIGGYEQYF.

V usage is TRBV28 and J usage is TRBJ2-7; D is uncertain. V was cut by 2 bases and J by 0 bases, with 11 bases left in between. CDR3 length: 15 amino acids. Per the germline V gene, CDR1 is MDHEN and CDR2 is SYDVKM. In nucleotides, the CDR3 is TGTGCCAGCAGTTTACTAGAATCGAGCTCCTACGAGCAGTACTTC. It translates to CASSLLESSSYEQYF.

As regards this clone: The same CDR3 also results from other DNA sequences found in this sample. CDR3 residues: CAISETSGGQETQYF. CDR3 DNA: TGTGCCATCAGTGAGACTAGCGGGGGTCAAGAGACCCAGTACTTC. This chain uses TRBV10-3 with TRBJ2-5; 11 nucleotides align to TRBD2. This CDR3 spans 15 amino acids. V shed 2 bases and J 2 bases; nucleotides not matched to a gene: 1. Germline V gene data show CDR1 as ENHRY and CDR2 as SYGVKD.

There are a few counts of this clone. The J gene is TRBJ2-2, the V gene TRBV7-9; TRBD1 might be the D (6 bases). Germline V gives CDR1 SEHNR, CDR2 FQNEAQ (reference sequence). Trimming stripped 8 bases from V and 1 base from J, with 11 bases between. The CDR3 extends over 14 amino acids. The CDR3 protein is CASAVGQNTGELFF. The CDR3 bases are TGTGCCAGCGCCGTGGGACAGAACACCGGGGAGCTGTTTTTT.

The rearrangement uses TRBV25-1 and TRBJ2-3, with 11 bases fitting TRBD2. V was clipped by 6 bases and J by 4 bases; unmatched bases: 6. CDR1 and CDR2 from the germline V gene are MGHDK and SYGVNS. The CDR3 sequence is 15 residues long. This chain's CDR3 is CASSARSGGADTQYF. The CDR3 nucleotides are TGTGCCAGCAGCGCGCGTAGCGGGGGGGCAGATACGCAGTATTTT. The entire variable domain, with the rest obtained from reference TRBV25-1 and TRBJ2-3, is as follows: EADIYQTPRYLVIGTGKKITLECSQTMGHDKMYWYQQDPGMELHLIHYSYGVNSTEKGDLSSESTVSRIRTEHFPLTLESARPSHTSQYLCASSARSGGADTQYFGPGTRLTVL.

The gene calls are TRBV9 and TRBJ2-7; D is undetermined. The CDR3 contains 14 residues. The germline V and J ends were trimmed by 4 bases and 0 bases, with 11 bases remaining between them. The V gene's germline CDR1 is SGDLS and CDR2 YYNGEE. CDR3 loop: CASSPHRSSYEQYF. The CDR3 coding sequence is TGTGCCAGCAGCCCCCACCGGAGCTCCTACGAGCAGTACTTC.

V gene TRBV19 combines with J gene TRBJ1-3, with D unclear. Germline V gene data show CDR1 as LNHDA and CDR2 as SQIVND (reference sequence). This CDR3 has 15 amino acids. V was shortened by 1 base and J by 0 bases, with 7 bases between the two germline ends. The CDR3 here is CASSIGSSSGNTIYF. The CDR3 nucleotides read TGTGCCAGTAGTATAGGATCGAGCTCTGGAAACACCATATATTTT.

The chain links TRBV7-9 to TRBJ2-7; D may be TRBD2 (5 bases). V was shortened by 3 bases and J by 5 bases, with 11 bases between the two germline ends. CDR3 length: 13 amino acids. Germline V CDR1 and CDR2: SEHNR, FQNEAQ (reference sequence). This chain's CDR3 is CASSFPGFNEQYF. CDR3 in DNA: TGTGCCAGCAGCTTCCCGGGGTTTAACGAGCAGTACTTC.

V usage is TRBV20-1 and J usage is TRBJ1-2; D is possibly TRBD1 (5 bases). V was clipped by 6 bases and J by 5 bases, with 10 bases between them. This CDR3 has 11 residues. Germline-derived CDR1 and CDR2 are DFQATT and SNEGSKA (reference sequence). The DNA of the CDR3 is TGCAGTGCCCAGGGTCGTTATGGCTACACCTTC. Encoded protein: CSAQGRYGYTF.

The gene calls are TRBV7-8 and TRBJ1-2; 11 positions agree with TRBD1. CDR3 length: 16 residues. J lost 1 base, V lost 4 bases, and 5 bases had no gene match. CDR1 is SGHVS, CDR2 FQNEAQ, per germline. DNA of the CDR3: TGTGCCAGCAGCTGGACAGGGGGCGCGGGTAACTATGGCTACACCTTC. Encoded protein: CASSWTGGAGNYGYTF.

The V call is TRBV11-3, the J call TRBJ2-2, with D perhaps matching TRBD1 (5 bases). Germline V gene sequence: CDR1 SGHNT, CDR2 YENEEA. CDR3 length: 13 amino acids. With 4 bases removed from V and 5 bases from J, the gap between germline ends came to 8 bases. In nucleotides, the CDR3 is TGTGCCAGCAGCTGGGGCGAGACCGGGGAGCTGTTTTTT. Translation gives CASSWGETGELFF.

The chain combines TRBV7-2 with TRBJ1-5; 9 bases map to TRBD1. V was pared by 0 bases and J by 7 bases, with 10 bases of the junction left unmatched. Germline CDR1 and CDR2: SGHTA and FQGNSA. The CDR3 is 17 residues long. The CDR3 here is CASSLAPPGQGVQPQHF. The CDR3 DNA is TGTGCCAGCAGCTTAGCCCCACCGGGACAGGGTGTACAGCCCCAGCATTTT.

The chain has TRBV28 and TRBJ1-4; 9 bases fit TRBD1. Losses at the gene ends were 4 bases for V and 8 bases for J; bases not matched to a gene: 11. This CDR3 comprises 16 residues. Germline lookup yields CDR1 MDHEN and CDR2 SYDVKM. DNA for the CDR3: TGTGCCAGCAGTTCCTCCTTAGGGACAGGGCTAGAAAAACTGTTTTTT. It translates to CASSSSLGTGLEKLFF.

The table lists this clone with a count of one. This rearrangement joins TRBV10-3 to TRBJ2-2; a possible D gene is TRBD1 (6 bases). Germline V gene data show CDR1 as ENHRY and CDR2 as SYGVKD. Between the trimmed V and J ends, which lost 6 bases and 1 base, there was a span of 9 bases. The CDR3 is made up of 14 amino acids. The CDR3 here is CAIRRDKNTGELFF. CDR3 sequence (DNA): TGTGCCATCAGAAGGGACAAGAACACCGGGGAGCTGTTTTTT.

This rearrangement joins TRBV10-3 to TRBJ1-1; 7 bases map to TRBD1. CDR1 and CDR2 (germline): ENHRY, SYGVKD. Germline trimming cut 10 bases from V and 0 bases from J; bases unmatched to any gene: 5. The CDR3 consists of 13 residues. The CDR3 bases are TGTGCCACATCGGACAGGCTGAACACTGAAGCTTTCTTT. It yields the protein CATSDRLNTEAFF.

The chain employs TRBV7-6 and TRBJ2-7; 10 positions match TRBD1. The CDR3 is 19 residues long. Germline lookup yields CDR1 SGHVS and CDR2 FNYEAQ. V lost 5 bases and J lost 1; bases outside the gene matches: 17. The CDR3 reads CASSLTPQTGGIDSYEQYF. For the CDR3, the DNA is TGTGCCAGCAGCCTAACGCCCCAGACAGGGGGCATAGATTCCTACGAGCAGTACTTC.

The chain employs TRBV28 and TRBJ2-5, with 8 bases that match TRBD2. The CDR3 spans 14 residues. The junction had 5 bases not matched to a gene; V was cut back by 5 bases and J by 3 bases. Germline V gene sequence: CDR1 MDHEN, CDR2 SYDVKM. The CDR3 DNA sequence: TGTGCCAGCAGTATCGGGGGGGCCAAAGAGACCCAGTACTTC. Its translation: CASSIGGAKETQYF. Complete variable domain (other parts from reference TRBV28 and TRBJ2-5): DVKVTQSSRYLVKRTGEKVFLECVQDMDHENMFWYRQDPGLGLRLIYFSYDVKMKEKGDIPEGYSVSREKKERFSLILESASTNQTSMYLCASSIGGAKETQYFGPGTRLLVL.

The rearrangement links TRBV7-2 to TRBJ1-1, with TRBD1 matching 7 bases. With V trimmed by 5 bases and J by 0 bases, 9 bases remained unmatched. This CDR3 spans 16 amino acids. Germline CDR1 SGHTA, CDR2 FQGNSA. The CDR3 sequence is CASSPPRGTVNTEAFF. The CDR3 nucleotides are TGTGCCAGCAGCCCCCCCAGAGGGACAGTGAACACTGAAGCTTTCTTT.

The chain couples TRBV9 to TRBJ2-5; 10 bases align to TRBD2. The end of the DNA aligns better with TRBJ2-7, so the J call may be wrong. This CDR3 is built from 15 residues. Germline loops: CDR1 SGDLS, CDR2 YYNGEE. The CDR3 DNA is TGTGCCAGCAGCACCGGACTAGCGGCCACCTACGAGCAGTACTTC. This encodes CASSTGLAATYEQYF.

A remark on this clone: Within the sample, other DNA sequences also encode this same CDR3. The chain carries TRBV5-1 and TRBJ1-1, with 7 positions matching TRBD1. CDR3 length equals 14 residues. The junction had 4 bases not matched to a gene; V was cut back by 2 bases and J by 3 bases. Looked up from germline, CDR1 is SGHRS and CDR2 is YFSETQ. CDR3 nucleotide sequence: TGCGCCAGCAGCTTAGGTGACAGGGACACTGAAGCTTTCTTT. It specifies CASSLGDRDTEAFF.

The CDR3: CSVVTGYSYEQYF. Written as DNA, the CDR3 is TGCAGCGTTGTCACAGGCTACTCCTACGAGCAGTACTTC. The chain employs TRBV29-1 and TRBJ2-7, with D possibly TRBD1 on 5 matching bases. The CDR3 has 13 residues. Germline V CDR1 and CDR2: SQVTM, ANQGSEA. Trimming took 4 bases from V and 0 from J, leaving 10 bases between them.

This sequence joins TRBV6-1 and TRBJ2-2; weak D call: TRBD2 (5 bases). Germline loops: CDR1 MNHNS, CDR2 SASEGT. This CDR3 comprises 12 residues. The V end lost 8 bases, the J end lost 5 bases, and 9 bases lay between the germline ends. Here the CDR3 reads CASRGGTGELFF. The DNA of the CDR3 is TGTGCCAGCCGGGGTGGGACCGGGGAGCTGTTTTTT.

The chain employs TRBV19 and TRBJ1-3; no clear D. Germline values: CDR1 LNHDA, CDR2 SQIVND (reference sequence). The CDR3 has 14 amino acids. V dropped 8 bases and J dropped 4 bases, with 15 bases sitting between them. The CDR3 loop is CASSRGGGGNTIYF. In DNA, the CDR3 is TGTGCCAGTTCGAGAGGAGGTGGCGGAAACACCATATATTTT.

This clone has just one count. This rearrangement joins TRBV19 to TRBJ1-2; 8 nucleotides match TRBD1. The germline CDR1 and CDR2 sequences are LNHDA and SQIVND (reference sequence). The CDR3 length is 14 residues. The junction had 8 bases not matched to a gene; V was cut back by 7 bases and J by 4 bases. The CDR3: CASKPGQVPYGYTF. The CDR3, as DNA: TGTGCCAGTAAACCGGGACAGGTTCCCTATGGCTACACCTTC.

The table lists this clone with a count of one. This chain uses TRBV30 with TRBJ2-7; 11 nucleotides align to TRBD2. This CDR3 has 14 residues. Germline loops: CDR1 GTSNPN, CDR2 SVGIG (reference sequence). Trimming cost V 3 bases and J 7 bases; bases outside gene matches: 8. The CDR3 region is CAWSDTSGRMEQYF. The CDR3 nucleotides read TGTGCCTGGAGCGATACTAGCGGGAGAATGGAGCAGTACTTC.

The V and J genes are TRBV2 and TRBJ2-1; D is possibly TRBD2 (6 bases). The CDR3 length is 14 residues. Per germline, CDR1 SNHLY and CDR2 FYNNEI. The V end was cut by 8 bases, the J end by 2 bases, with 13 bases between. CDR3 in DNA: TGTGCCAGCCTGGAGGGGTCGCCCTACAATGAGCAGTTCTTC. Protein product: CASLEGSPYNEQFF. Full variable domain (missing parts from reference TRBV2 and TRBJ2-1): EPEVTQTPSHQVTQMGQEVILRCVPISNHLYFYWYRQILGQKVEFLVSFYNNEISEKSEIFDDQFSVERPDGSNFTLKIRSTKLEDSAMYFCASLEGSPYNEQFFGPGTRLTVL.

The chain couples TRBV6-1 to TRBJ1-6, with D tentatively TRBD1 (5 bases). V was trimmed by 6 bases and J by 11 bases, leaving 14 bases between them. Germline V gene data show CDR1 as MNHNS and CDR2 as SASEGT. The CDR3 sequence is 13 residues long. CDR3 in DNA: TGTGCCAGCAGGGGGGGACCCACTCCACCCCTCCACTTT. This translates into CASRGGPTPPLHF.